This section outlines one T cell receptor (beta chain) sequence together with its context. Its matching antigen is unknown. The sample comes from a study of graft-versus-host responses after intestinal transplantation. Produced via immunoSEQ multiplex PCR; TCRdb's table is partial and in-frame only. The table includes some 100,000 clones, 85% to 95% detected once. Overall study results and limits: The marrow of recipients harbored GvH clones, and ileum or blood showed some of them first.

CDR3 length: 12 amino acids. From germline, CDR1 is MNHEY and CDR2 SMNVEV (reference sequence). Trimming removed 6 bases from V and 2 bases from J, with 8 bases in between. This TCR derives from a human donor who was the organ donor for an intestinal transplant. This sample comprised unstimulated CD8+ T cells sorted from spleen or lymph node cells, obtained before transplant. This sequence joins TRBV27 and TRBJ2-7; D gene ambiguous. The CDR3 region is CASRHAAYEQYF. The CDR3 DNA follows: TGTGCCAGCAGACATGCGGCCTACGAGCAGTACTTC.